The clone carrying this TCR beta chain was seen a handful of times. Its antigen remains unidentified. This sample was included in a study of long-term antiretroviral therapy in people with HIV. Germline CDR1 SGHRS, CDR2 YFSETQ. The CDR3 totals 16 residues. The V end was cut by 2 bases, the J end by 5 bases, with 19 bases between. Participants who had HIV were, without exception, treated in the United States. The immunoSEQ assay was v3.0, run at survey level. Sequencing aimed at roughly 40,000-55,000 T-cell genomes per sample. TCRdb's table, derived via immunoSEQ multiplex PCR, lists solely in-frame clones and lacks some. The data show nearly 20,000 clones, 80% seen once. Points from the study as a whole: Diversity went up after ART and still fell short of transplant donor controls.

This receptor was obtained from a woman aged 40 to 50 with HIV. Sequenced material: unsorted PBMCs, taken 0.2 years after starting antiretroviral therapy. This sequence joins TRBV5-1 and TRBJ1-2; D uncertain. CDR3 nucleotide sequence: TGCGCCAGCAGCTTTACCACACAAGGAGGGTTGTATGGCTACACCTTC. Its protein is CASSFTTQGGLYGYTF.